The entry that follows covers one T cell receptor beta chain sequence. This sample includes further DNA sequences coding for the same CDR3. The source of the sample is a study of shared clonotypes between healthy human individuals. Replicate sorted-subset PCRs were loaded with around 0.2 ug DNA, about 28,000 T cell genomes. Method: immunoSEQ multiplex PCR; TCRdb's copy keeps in-frame clones and lacks some. The sample carries roughly 2.5 million clones, around 94% recorded once. The trim removed 4 bases at V and 2 bases at J, leaving 3 bases unmatched. The CDR3 has 13 residues. Germline CDR1 SGHNT, CDR2 YYREEE (reference sequence).

Sequencing was performed on naive CD4+ T cells sorted from blood. Subset described: CD45RA+ positively selected. This clonotype originated in a man between 18 and 35 years old in good health. V gene TRBV5-4 combines with J gene TRBJ2-7, with TRBD2 matching 7 bases. CDR3 protein: CASSLGGTYEQYF. CDR3 in DNA: TGTGCCAGCAGCCTGGGGGGGACCTACGAGCAGTACTTC.